One sample yielded the 15 T cell receptor beta chains listed below, sequenced in a study of shared clonotypes between healthy human individuals. Positive CCR7 selection of CD45RO-negative cells yielded the naive CD8 cells, and terminally differentiated effector memory CD45RA+ cells were excluded. TCRdb keeps only in-frame clones here, not all; method: immunoSEQ multiplex PCR. The sample has more than 600,000 clones, about 91% seen once. Source material: naive CD8+ T cells sorted from blood. Source of these receptors: a man younger than 40 in good health.

The genes are TRBV9 and TRBJ2-5; 7 positions agree with TRBD2. CDR1 is SGDLS, CDR2 YYNGEE, per germline. The CDR3 extends over 15 amino acids. J gave up 5 bases and V 3 bases, and 10 bases lay outside the gene matches. This CDR3 reads CASSDWEGAGETQYF. The CDR3 bases are TGTGCCAGCAGCGATTGGGAGGGAGCGGGGGAGACCCAGTACTTC. The full variable domain, rest sourced from reference TRBV9 and TRBJ2-5, is DSGVTQTPKHLITATGQRVTLRCSPRSGDLSVYWYQQSLDQGLQFLIQYYNGEERAKGNILERFSAQQFPDLHSELNLSSLELGDSALYFCASSDWEGAGETQYFGPGTRLLVL.

This chain uses TRBV7-9 with TRBJ1-1; D is uncertain. CDR1 and CDR2 (germline): SEHNR, FQNEAQ (reference sequence). The CDR3 sequence is 15 residues long. Between the trimmed V and J ends, which lost 0 bases and 0 bases, there was a span of 8 bases. CDR3 bases: TGTGCCAGCAGCTTAGCAGGCCTTATGAACACTGAAGCTTTCTTT. Its translation: CASSLAGLMNTEAFF.

The chain combines TRBV5-1 with TRBJ2-7; tentative D call: TRBD2 (5 bases). Per germline, CDR1 SGHRS and CDR2 YFSETQ. The V end was cut by 3 bases, the J end by 5 bases, with 15 bases between. This CDR3 comprises 14 residues. The CDR3 loop is CASSSDSIGDEQYF. The CDR3 DNA is TGCGCCAGCAGCTCGGACTCCATTGGGGACGAGCAGTACTTC.

V and J are TRBV27 and TRBJ2-1; 7 nucleotides agree with TRBD2. The ends lost 4 bases at V and 7 bases at J; junction bases unmatched: 10. CDR1 and CDR2 (germline): MNHEY, SMNVEV (reference sequence). This CDR3 is built from 15 residues. CDR3 DNA: TGTGCCAGCAGTTCCTTAAGGGAGGGCACAAATGAGCAGTTCTTC. Protein product: CASSSLREGTNEQFF.

V is TRBV12-2 and J is TRBJ2-1; the DNA was not used to check the table's D call, TRBD1. TRBV12-2 is tagged as a pseudogene. CDR3 length equals 15 residues. CDR3 region: CASRHSPGHPRQQFF. The CDR3 region has the DNA TGTGCAAGTCGCCATAGTCCGGGACACCCCCGCCAGCAGTTCTTC.

Here the CDR3 DNA reads TGTGCCAGCAGCGTAGACACGGGTTACAATGAGCAGTTCTTC. This encodes CASSVDTGYNEQFF. The rearrangement joins TRBV9 to TRBJ2-1; D remains unclear. The CDR3 spans 14 residues. Per the germline V gene, CDR1 is SGDLS and CDR2 is YYNGEE. The ends were cut back, 0 bases at V and 4 bases at J, with 8 bases in the middle. Using reference TRBV9 and TRBJ2-1 for the parts outside the CDR3, the full variable domain is DSGVTQTPKHLITATGQRVTLRCSPRSGDLSVYWYQQSLDQGLQFLIQYYNGEERAKGNILERFSAQQFPDLHSELNLSSLELGDSALYFCASSVDTGYNEQFFGPGTRLTVL.

The chain is built from TRBV7-9 and TRBJ1-4; D unclear. With 4 bases removed from V and 8 bases from J, the gap between germline ends came to 26 bases. The length of the CDR3 is 18 residues. Germline loops: CDR1 SEHNR, CDR2 FQNEAQ (reference sequence). CDR3: CASSSTTPGVEEREKLFF. The CDR3 nucleotides read TGTGCCAGCAGCTCGACCACCCCGGGCGTCGAAGAACGAGAAAAACTGTTTTTT. Combining the CDR3 with reference TRBV7-9 and TRBJ1-4 gives the whole variable domain DTGVSQNPRHKITKRGQNVTFRCDPISEHNRLYWYRQTLGQGPEFLTYFQNEAQLEKSRLLSDRFSAERPKGSFSTLEIQRTEQGDSAMYLCASSSTTPGVEEREKLFFGSGTQLSVL.

This sequence joins TRBV27 and TRBJ2-2; the match to TRBD2 covers 14 bases. After removal of 3 bases from V and 6 bases from J, the junction contained 15 bases not matched to a gene. This CDR3 has 20 amino acids. Germline-derived CDR1 and CDR2 are MNHEY and SMNVEV (reference sequence). This chain's CDR3 is CASSFSGPGLAGERSGELFF. DNA for the CDR3: TGTGCCAGCAGTTTTTCCGGGCCGGGACTAGCGGGAGAAAGGTCCGGGGAGCTGTTTTTT.

The V and J genes are TRBV19 and TRBJ2-7; 7 bases match TRBD2. The CDR3 covers 15 residues. The germline V gene has CDR1 LNHDA and CDR2 SQIVND (reference sequence). Germline trimming cut 1 base from V and 3 bases from J; bases unmatched to any gene: 6. The CDR3 region is CASSIGSGSYYEQYF. The CDR3 DNA sequence: TGTGCCAGTAGTATAGGTAGCGGGTCTTACTACGAGCAGTACTTC.

As for this clone: Other DNA sequences in this specimen translate into the identical CDR3. The V call is TRBV6-5, the J call TRBJ2-1, with D maybe TRBD2 (5 bases). Germline V gives CDR1 MNHEY, CDR2 SVGAGI. V shed 0 bases and J shed 0 bases, with 6 bases lying between them. The CDR3 is 15 amino acids. The CDR3: CASSYSGSSYNEQFF. The CDR3, as DNA: TGTGCCAGCAGTTACTCGGGGAGCTCCTACAATGAGCAGTTCTTC.

The V and J genes are TRBV29-1 and TRBJ2-7; no clear D. CDR1 and CDR2 from the germline V gene are SQVTM and ANQGSEA. The CDR3 length is 16 residues. Trimming took off 2 bases at V and 2 bases at J, with 19 bases between the two ends. The CDR3 nucleotides are TGCAGCGTTGAAACGTCCCAAACCACTTCTCCCTACGAGCAGTACTTC. This encodes CSVETSQTTSPYEQYF.

The chain carries TRBV19 and TRBJ2-2, with D unresolved. This CDR3 spans 11 amino acids. The germline CDR1 and CDR2 sequences are LNHDA and SQIVND (reference sequence). V was clipped by 7 bases and J by 7 bases, with 7 bases between them. The CDR3 coding sequence is TGTGCCAGTACGTGGGGCGGGGAGCTGTTTTTT. Its translation is CASTWGGELFF.

The V gene is TRBV5-5, the J gene TRBJ1-4; TRBD1 agrees at 7 bases. The CDR3 is made up of 16 amino acids. Germline V CDR1 and CDR2: SGHKS, YYEKEE (reference sequence). V was pared by 9 bases and J by 4 bases, with 15 bases of the junction left unmatched. This chain's CDR3 is CATQRGRGSLNEKLFF. The DNA for the CDR3 is TGTGCCACCCAACGCGGCAGGGGGAGCCTTAATGAAAAACTGTTTTTT.

This chain uses TRBV5-6 with TRBJ2-1, with D unclear. Trimming removed 4 bases from V and 4 bases from J, with 9 bases in between. Looked up from germline, CDR1 is SGHDT and CDR2 is YYEEEE. The CDR3 sequence is 13 residues long. DNA for the CDR3: TGTGCCAGCAGCATATTGGAGTACAATGAGCAGTTCTTC. Its protein is CASSILEYNEQFF.

CDR3 in DNA: TGTGCCACCAGCGCGGGACAAACCTACGAGCAGTACTTC. Its translation: CATSAGQTYEQYF. The gene calls are TRBV15 and TRBJ2-7; D may correspond to TRBD1 or TRBD2 (6 bases each). The germline V gene encodes CDR1 LNHNV and CDR2 YYDKDF (reference sequence). Trimming removed 5 bases at V and 2 bases at J, with 10 bases between. This CDR3 has 13 residues.